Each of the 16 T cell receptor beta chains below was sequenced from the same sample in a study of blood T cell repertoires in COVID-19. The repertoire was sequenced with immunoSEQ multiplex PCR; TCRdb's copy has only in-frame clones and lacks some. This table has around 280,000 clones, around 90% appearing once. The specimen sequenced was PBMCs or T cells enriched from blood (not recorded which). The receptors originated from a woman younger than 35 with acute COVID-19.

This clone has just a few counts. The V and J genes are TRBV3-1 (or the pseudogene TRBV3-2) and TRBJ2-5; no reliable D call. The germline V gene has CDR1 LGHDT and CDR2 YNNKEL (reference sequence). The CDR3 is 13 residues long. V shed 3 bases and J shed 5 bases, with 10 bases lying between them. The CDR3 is CASSHSSRETQYF. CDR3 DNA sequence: TGTGCCAGCAGCCACTCCTCGAGGGAGACCCAGTACTTC.

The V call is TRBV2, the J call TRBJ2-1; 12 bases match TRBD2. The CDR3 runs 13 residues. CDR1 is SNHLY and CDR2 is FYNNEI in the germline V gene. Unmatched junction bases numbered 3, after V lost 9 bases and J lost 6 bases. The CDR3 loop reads CARRLAGVNEQFF. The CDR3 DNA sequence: TGTGCCAGGAGACTAGCGGGAGTCAATGAGCAGTTCTTC.

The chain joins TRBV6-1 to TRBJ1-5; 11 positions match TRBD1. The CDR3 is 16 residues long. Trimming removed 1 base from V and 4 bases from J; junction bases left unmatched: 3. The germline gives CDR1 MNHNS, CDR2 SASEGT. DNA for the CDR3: TGTGCCAGCAGTGAAGGGACAGGGGGCATTAATCAGCCCCAGCATTTT. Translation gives CASSEGTGGINQPQHF.

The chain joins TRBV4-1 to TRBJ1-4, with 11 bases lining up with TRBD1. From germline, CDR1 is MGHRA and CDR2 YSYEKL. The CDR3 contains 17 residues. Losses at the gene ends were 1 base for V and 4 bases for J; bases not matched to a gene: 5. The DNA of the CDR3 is TGCGCCAGCAGCCAAGTTGGGACAGGGGGTTTTAATGAAAAACTGTTTTTT. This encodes CASSQVGTGGFNEKLFF.

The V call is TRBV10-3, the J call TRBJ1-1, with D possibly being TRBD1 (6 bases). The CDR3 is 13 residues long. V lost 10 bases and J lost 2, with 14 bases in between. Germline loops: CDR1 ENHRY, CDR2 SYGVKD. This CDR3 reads CATYGQSNTEAFF. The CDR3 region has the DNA TGTGCCACCTACGGACAGTCCAACACTGAAGCTTTCTTT.

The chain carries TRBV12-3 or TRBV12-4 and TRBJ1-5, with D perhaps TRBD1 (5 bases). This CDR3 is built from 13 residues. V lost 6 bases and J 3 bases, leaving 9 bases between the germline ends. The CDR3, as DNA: TGTGCCAGCAGCCTACAGGACAATCAGCCCCAGCATTTT. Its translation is CASSLQDNQPQHF.

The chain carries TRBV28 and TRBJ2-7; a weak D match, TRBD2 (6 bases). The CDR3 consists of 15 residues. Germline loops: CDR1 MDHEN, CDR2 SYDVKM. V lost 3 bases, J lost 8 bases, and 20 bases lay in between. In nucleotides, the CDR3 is TGTGCCAGCAGTTTTAGTGGTAGCGGTTTAGTTAAGCAGTACTTC. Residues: CASSFSGSGLVKQYF.

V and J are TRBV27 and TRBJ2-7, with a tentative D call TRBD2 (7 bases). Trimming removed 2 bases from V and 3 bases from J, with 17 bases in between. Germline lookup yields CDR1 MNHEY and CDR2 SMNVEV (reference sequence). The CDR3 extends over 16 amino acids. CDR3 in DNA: TGTGCCAGCAGTTTAAAGGGGGGGTTAGCCATCTACGAGCAGTACTTC. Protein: CASSLKGGLAIYEQYF.

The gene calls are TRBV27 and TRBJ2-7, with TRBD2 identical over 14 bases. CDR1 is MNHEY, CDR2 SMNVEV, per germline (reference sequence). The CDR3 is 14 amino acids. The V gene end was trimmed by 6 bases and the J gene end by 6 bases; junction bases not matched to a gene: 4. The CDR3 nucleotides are TGTGCCAGCAGATTAGGGACTAGCGGGAGCGAGCAGTACTTC. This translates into CASRLGTSGSEQYF.

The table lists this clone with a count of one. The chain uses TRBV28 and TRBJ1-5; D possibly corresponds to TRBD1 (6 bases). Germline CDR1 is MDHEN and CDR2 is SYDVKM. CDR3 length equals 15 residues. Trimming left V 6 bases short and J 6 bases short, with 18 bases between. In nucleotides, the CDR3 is TGTGCCAGCAGCTTTATCCCAGGGACACGTCAGCCCCAGCATTTT. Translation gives CASSFIPGTRQPQHF. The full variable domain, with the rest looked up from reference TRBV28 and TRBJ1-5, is DVKVTQSSRYLVKRTGEKVFLECVQDMDHENMFWYRQDPGLGLRLIYFSYDVKMKEKGDIPEGYSVSREKKERFSLILESASTNQTSMYLCASSFIPGTRQPQHFGDGTRLSIL.

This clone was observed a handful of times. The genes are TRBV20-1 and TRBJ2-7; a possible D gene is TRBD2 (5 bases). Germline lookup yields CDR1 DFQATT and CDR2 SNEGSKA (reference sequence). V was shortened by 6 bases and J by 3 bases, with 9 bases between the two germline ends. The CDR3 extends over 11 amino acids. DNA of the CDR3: TGCAGTGCCGCCAGCGGCTACGAGCAGTACTTC. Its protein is CSAASGYEQYF.

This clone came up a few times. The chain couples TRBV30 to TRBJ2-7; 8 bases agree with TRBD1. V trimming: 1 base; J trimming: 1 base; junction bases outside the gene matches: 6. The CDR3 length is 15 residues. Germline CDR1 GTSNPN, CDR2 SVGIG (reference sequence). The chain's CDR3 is CAWSAPGQASYEQYF. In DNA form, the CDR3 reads TGTGCCTGGAGTGCACCGGGACAGGCTTCCTACGAGCAGTACTTC.

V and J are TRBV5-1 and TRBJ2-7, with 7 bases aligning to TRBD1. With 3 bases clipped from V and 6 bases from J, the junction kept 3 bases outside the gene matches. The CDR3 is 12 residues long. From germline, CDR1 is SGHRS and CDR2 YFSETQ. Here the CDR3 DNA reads TGCGCCAGCAGCTCGACAGGGATCGAGCAGTACTTC. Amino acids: CASSSTGIEQYF.

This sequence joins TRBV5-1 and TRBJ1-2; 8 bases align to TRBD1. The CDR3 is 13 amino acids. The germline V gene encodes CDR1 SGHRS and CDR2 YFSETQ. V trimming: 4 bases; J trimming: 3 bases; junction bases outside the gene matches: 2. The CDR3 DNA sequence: TGCGCCAGCAGCGCGGGACAGGACTATGGCTACACCTTC. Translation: CASSAGQDYGYTF.

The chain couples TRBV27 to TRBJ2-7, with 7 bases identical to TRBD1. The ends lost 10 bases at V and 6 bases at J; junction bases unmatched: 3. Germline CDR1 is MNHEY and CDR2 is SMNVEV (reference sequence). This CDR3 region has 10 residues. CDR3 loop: CAKGQAEQYF. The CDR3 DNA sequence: TGTGCCAAAGGACAGGCCGAGCAGTACTTC.

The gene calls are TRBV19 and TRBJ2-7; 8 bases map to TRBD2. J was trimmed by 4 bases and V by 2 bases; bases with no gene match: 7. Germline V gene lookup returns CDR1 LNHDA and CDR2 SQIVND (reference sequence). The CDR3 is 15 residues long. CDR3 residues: CASSIQPGGHYEQYF. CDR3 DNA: TGTGCCAGTAGTATACAGCCGGGAGGGCATTACGAGCAGTACTTC. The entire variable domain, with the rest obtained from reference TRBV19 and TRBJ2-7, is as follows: DGGITQSPKYLFRKEGQNVTLSCEQNLNHDAMYWYRQDPGQGLRLIYYSQIVNDFQKGDIAEGYSVSREKKESFPLTVTSAQKNPTAFYLCASSIQPGGHYEQYFGPGTRLTVT.